The rows below give T cell receptor beta chains drawn from one sample of a study of T cell repertoires in cytomegalovirus infection. TCRdb called the reads again in MiXCR, with one record for every CDR3 protein. This table has about 260,000 distinct CDR3 sequences, 8% to 9.5% appearing once. Sequenced material: PBMCs. Source of these receptors: a human donor in good health (CMV status not recorded). Some clones in this sample may be carry-over from other donors' samples. The CDR3 runs from the conserved cysteine through the conserved F or W. The order of the fields is J gene, D gene, V gene, clone size, CDR3 DNA, CDR3 protein. D genes are given only for firm matches. Clone size is stated in some rows and not others, as once, few, many or a class when expanded.

TRBJ2-5 - TRBV7-7 many TGTGCTAGCAGCCTGGACTTCCAAGAGACCCAGTACTTC CASSLDFQETQYF
TRBJ2-5 TRBD2 TRBV11-3 many TGTGCCAGCAGCCCAGGACTAGCGGGGGTACAAGAGACCCAGTACTTC CASSPGLAGVQETQYF
TRBJ1-1 TRBD1 TRBV7-8 many TGTGCCAGCAGCTGGGACAGAACGACTGAAGCTTTCTTT CASSWDRTTEAFF
TRBJ1-6 - TRBV28 many TGTGCCAGCAGTTTCTCGGGACACTGGGCGGATTCACCCCTCCACTTT CASSFSGHWADSPLHF
TRBJ2-3 - TRBV7-2 many TGTGCCAGCAGCTCGTTGGACACAGATACGCAGTATTTT CASSSLDTDTQYF
TRBJ2-2 - TRBV12-3/TRBV12-4 many TGTGCCAGCACCCTCTCGGTGGAGCTGTTTTTT CASTLSVELFF
TRBJ2-1 - TRBV7-6 many TGTGCCAGCAGCTTAGCCCCATTATCCGATGAGCAGTTCTTC CASSLAPLSDEQFF
TRBJ1-1 - TRBV20-1 - TGCAGTGCTAGAGAGGGACCTGTAAACACTGAAGCTTTCTTT CSAREGPVNTEAFF
TRBJ1-2 - TRBV28 many TGTGCCAGCAGTTTTGGGGGGGCGGGTGGCAACTATGGCTACACCTTC CASSFGGAGGNYGYTF
TRBJ1-5 - TRBV7-8 many TGTGCCAGCAGCTTAGTTGTGGGTAGCAATCAGCCCCAGCATTTT CASSLVVGSNQPQHF
TRBJ2-7 TRBD2 TRBV5-4 - TGTGCCAGCAGCCCGGAAGCCATGACTAGCGGGGGGACCTACGAGCAGTACTTC CASSPEAMTSGGTYEQYF
TRBJ1-1 - TRBV5-1 many TGCGCCAGCAGCTTGGTCCGCGGGACGGCGAACACTGAAGCTTTCTTT CASSLVRGTANTEAFF
TRBJ1-6 - TRBV7-8 many TGTGCCAGCAGCTTCGAGACAATTCTGTCACCCCTCCACTTT CASSFETILSPLHF
TRBJ2-1 - TRBV4-2 few TGTGCCAGCAGCCAAGACAGGGTTAATGAGCAGTTCTTC CASSQDRVNEQFF
TRBJ1-4 - TRBV5-6 many TGTGCCAGCAGCTACTACTTCCGGGACCCCTTAGGGGAAAAACTGTTTTTT CASSYYFRDPLGEKLFF
TRBJ2-1 TRBD1 TRBV7-2 many TGTGCCAGCAGCTTATACAGGGGCCCTGAGCAGTTCTTC CASSLYRGPEQFF